This T cell receptor (beta chain) was captured in a study of T cell repertoires in cytomegalovirus infection. Study details: Selection of CMV epitopes for the study included recently identified HLA-C-restricted and well-studied HLA-B-restricted ones. An indication of both CMV infection and matching HLA type came from public TCR beta signatures.

In this sample, this clonotype turned up a few times. Its antigen is undetermined. Overall study results and limits: The cumulative frequency of public TCR beta families distinguished individuals who carried CMV together with the relevant HLA. Ex vivo, HLA-C-restricted CMV-specific TCR beta clonotypes prevailed over the rest of the response.

The CDR3 extends over 15 amino acids. V was clipped by 6 bases and J by 4 bases; unmatched bases: 7. TCRdb itself ran the reads through MiXCR, one entry per CDR3 protein. The data show some 500,000 distinct CDR3 sequences, over 35% seen once. This sequence was found in a human donor in good health (CMV status not recorded). Some clones in this sample may be carry-over from other donors' samples. This sequence joins TRBV12-3 or TRBV12-4 and TRBJ1-2, with 11 bases lining up with TRBD1. The input for sequencing was cultured PBMCs, taken from culture after CMV antigen stimulation. CDR3 nucleotides: TGTGCCAGCAGGGGACAGGGGGTTTTTGGCTATGGCTACACCTTC. Translated, it gives CASRGQGVFGYGYTF.